This TCR beta chain was captured by sequencing in a study of blood T cell repertoires in COVID-19. As for the study in general: Sources were T cells, B-cell-depleted T cells, or PBMCs; the material itself was cDNA or gDNA.

J lost 9 bases, V lost 3 bases, and 17 bases had no gene match. The CDR3 covers 18 residues. Germline V gene data show CDR1 as SGHRS and CDR2 as YFSETQ. Participant ages covered roughly 18 to 89 years across 25 or so US areas. Clinical history as reported by participants underpinned cohort assignment. Sequencing used immunoSEQ multiplex PCR; TCRdb keeps in-frame clones, though not all of them. The data show 430,000 or so clones, around nine tenths seen once. The TCR was taken from a woman in her thirties or forties who had recovered from COVID-19. The rearrangement links TRBV5-1 to TRBJ2-2, with TRBD1 identical over 10 bases. Specimen: PBMCs or T cells enriched from blood (not recorded which). Here the CDR3 reads CASSYHPGQGIRGRELFF. The DNA of the CDR3 is TGCGCCAGCAGCTACCATCCGGGACAGGGGATAAGGGGCAGGGAGCTGTTTTTT.